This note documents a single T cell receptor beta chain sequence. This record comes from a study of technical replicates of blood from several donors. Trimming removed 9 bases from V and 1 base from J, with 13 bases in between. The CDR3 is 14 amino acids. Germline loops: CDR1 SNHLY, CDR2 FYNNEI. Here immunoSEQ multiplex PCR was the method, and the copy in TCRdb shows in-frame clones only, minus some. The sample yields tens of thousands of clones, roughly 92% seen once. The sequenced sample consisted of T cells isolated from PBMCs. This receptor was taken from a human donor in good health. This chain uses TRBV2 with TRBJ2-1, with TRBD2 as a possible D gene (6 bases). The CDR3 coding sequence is TGTGCCAGGGGGGACGGGGGATCCTACAATGAGCAGTTCTTC. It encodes CARGDGGSYNEQFF.